The 6 T cell receptor beta chains below come from one sample, sequenced in a study of shared clonotypes between healthy human individuals. CD8 cells classed as naive were CD45RO-negative and positively selected for CCR7, excluding terminally differentiated effector memory CD45RA+ cells. Only in-frame clones appear in the TCRdb table, and some are missing; sequencing was by immunoSEQ multiplex PCR. The data show roughly 770,000 clones, 90% to 98% seen once. The sample taken for sequencing was naive CD8+ T cells sorted from blood. These receptor sequences come from a young man in good health.

The chain couples TRBV7-9 to TRBJ2-7, with TRBD2 matching 10 bases. Trimming at V came to 3 bases and at J to 5 bases, leaving 16 bases not matched to a gene. This CDR3 spans 18 amino acids. The germline CDR1 and CDR2 sequences are SEHNR and FQNEAQ (reference sequence). DNA of the CDR3: TGTGCCAGCAGCTTTCGGACTAGCGGAGAAATTCCGGTCGACGAGCAGTACTTC. Translation: CASSFRTSGEIPVDEQYF.

The chain combines TRBV4-2 with TRBJ2-2; D remains ambiguous. The CDR3 is 13 amino acids. Germline-derived CDR1 and CDR2 are LGHNA and YNFKEQ. V lost 1 base, J lost 7 bases, and 7 bases lay in between. CDR3 nucleotide sequence: TGTGCCAGCAGCCAAGGAATGGACGGGGAGCTGTTTTTT. Translating gives CASSQGMDGELFF.

About this clone itself: Other nucleotide sequences in the sample specify the same CDR3. V and J are TRBV5-1 and TRBJ2-7; D is undetermined. The length of the CDR3 is 13 residues. The V end lost 0 bases, the J end lost 3 bases, and 7 bases lay between the germline ends. Germline lookup yields CDR1 SGHRS and CDR2 YFSETQ. The CDR3 DNA sequence: TGCGCCAGCAGCTTGGCCGTCAGCTACGAGCAGTACTTC. Its protein is CASSLAVSYEQYF. The full variable domain, in which reference TRBV5-1 and TRBJ2-7 provide the parts outside the CDR3, is KAGVTQTPRYLIKTRGQQVTLSCSPISGHRSVSWYQQTPGQGLQFLFEYFSETQRNKGNFPGRFSGRQFSNSRSEMNVSTLELGDSALYLCASSLAVSYEQYFGPGTRLTVT.

The table lists this clone with a count of one. The CDR3 spells CASSPGLDNEQFF. The CDR3 DNA follows: TGCGCCAGCAGTCCGGGACTAGACAATGAGCAGTTCTTC. The V call is TRBV10-1, the J call TRBJ2-1; TRBD2 agrees at 8 bases. Germline-derived CDR1 and CDR2 are WNHNN and SYGVQD (reference sequence). Trimming at V came to 5 bases and at J to 5 bases, leaving 2 bases not matched to a gene. There are 13 residues in the CDR3.

The V and J genes are TRBV29-1 and TRBJ2-1; 8 nucleotides match TRBD2. CDR1 and CDR2 from the germline V gene are SQVTM and ANQGSEA. The ends lost 5 bases at V and 6 bases at J; junction bases unmatched: 3. This CDR3 has 12 residues. The chain's CDR3 is CSVITSGNEQFF. The CDR3 region has the DNA TGCAGCGTTATTACTAGCGGCAATGAGCAGTTCTTC.

This chain joins TRBV9 and TRBJ2-2; 12 positions agree with TRBD2. Trimming removed 4 bases from V and 5 bases from J; junction bases left unmatched: 6. CDR3 size: 16 residues. Germline V lookup: CDR1 SGDLS, CDR2 YYNGEE. The CDR3 spells CASSQTSGSKTGELFF. CDR3 nucleotides: TGTGCCAGCAGCCAGACTAGCGGGAGTAAGACCGGGGAGCTGTTTTTT. Drawing the rest from reference TRBV9 and TRBJ2-2, the complete variable domain is DSGVTQTPKHLITATGQRVTLRCSPRSGDLSVYWYQQSLDQGLQFLIQYYNGEERAKGNILERFSAQQFPDLHSELNLSSLELGDSALYFCASSQTSGSKTGELFFGEGSRLTVL.